This T cell receptor beta chain is from a study of cytotoxic CD8 clonotypes in ibrutinib-treated CLL. As for the study in general: Patients gave response samples after a median roughly 11 months of treatment, range 6 to 36. Averaging across samples gave approximately 260,000 productive templates and more than 80,000 productive rearrangements.

Sequencing was performed with immunoSEQ multiplex PCR; in TCRdb, only in-frame clones are kept and a portion is missing. The data show 50,000 to 75,000 clones, approximately 71% seen once. General study points: Clonality went higher at ibrutinib response and then dropped back toward baseline at progression. Pretreatment clonality was elevated relative to age-matched healthy donors and paralleled circulating CD8+ T-cell counts.

With respect to this clone: The antigen remains unidentified.

Trimming removed 3 bases at V and 6 bases at J, with 12 bases between. CDR1 and CDR2 (germline): MNHNS, SASEGT. The CDR3 loop spans 14 amino acids. The TCR originated in a human donor with chronic lymphocytic leukemia. The sample was PBMCs, taken after 12 months of ibrutinib treatment. This chain links TRBV6-1 with TRBJ2-4, with D perhaps TRBD2 (7 bases). The CDR3 reads CASSEGGGGNIQYF. The CDR3 bases are TGTGCCAGCAGTGAGGGGGGAGGGGGAAACATTCAGTACTTC.